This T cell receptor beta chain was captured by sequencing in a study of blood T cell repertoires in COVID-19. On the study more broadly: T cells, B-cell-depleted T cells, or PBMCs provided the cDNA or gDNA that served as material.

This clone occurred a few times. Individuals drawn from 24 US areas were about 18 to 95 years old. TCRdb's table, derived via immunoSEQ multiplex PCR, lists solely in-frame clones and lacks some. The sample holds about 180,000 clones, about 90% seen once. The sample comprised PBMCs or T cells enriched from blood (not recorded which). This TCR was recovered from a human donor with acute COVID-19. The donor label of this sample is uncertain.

CDR3 in amino acids: CASSETTDTEAFF. Written as DNA, the CDR3 is TGTGCCAGCAGTGAAACGACAGACACTGAAGCTTTCTTT. The J gene is TRBJ1-1, the V gene TRBV6-1, with D tentatively TRBD1 (5 bases). The CDR3 is made up of 13 amino acids. Germline CDR1 and CDR2: MNHNS and SASEGT. Trimming cost V 2 bases and J 3 bases, with 7 bases left between them.